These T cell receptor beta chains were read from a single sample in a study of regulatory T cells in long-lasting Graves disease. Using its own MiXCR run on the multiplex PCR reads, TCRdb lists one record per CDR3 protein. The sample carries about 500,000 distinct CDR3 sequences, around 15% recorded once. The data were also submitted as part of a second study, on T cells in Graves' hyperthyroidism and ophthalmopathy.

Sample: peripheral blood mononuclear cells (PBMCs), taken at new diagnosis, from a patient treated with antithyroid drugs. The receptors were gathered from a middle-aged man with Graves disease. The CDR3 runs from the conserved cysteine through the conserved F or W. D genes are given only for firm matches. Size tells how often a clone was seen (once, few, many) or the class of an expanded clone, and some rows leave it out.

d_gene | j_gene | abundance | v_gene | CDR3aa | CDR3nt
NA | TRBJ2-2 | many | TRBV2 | CASSEGRAATGELFF | TGTGCCAGCAGTGAAGGCAGGGCGGCCACCGGGGAGCTGTTTTTT
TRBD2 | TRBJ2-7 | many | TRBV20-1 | CSALSGNTYEQYF | TGCAGTGCACTTAGCGGGAACACCTACGAGCAGTACTTC
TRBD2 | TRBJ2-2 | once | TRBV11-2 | CASSLDSSGRGYTGELFF | TGTGCCAGCAGCTTAGATAGCAGCGGGAGGGGCTACACCGGGGAGCTGTTTTTT
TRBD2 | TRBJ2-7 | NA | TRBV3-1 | CASSLRGSGRSYEQYF | TGTGCCAGCAGCCTCCGGGGTAGCGGGAGGTCCTACGAGCAGTACTTC
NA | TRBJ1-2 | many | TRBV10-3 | CAISESNYGYTF | TGTGCCATCAGTGAGTCAAACTATGGCTACACCTTC
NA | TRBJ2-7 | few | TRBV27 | CASGKTEVYEQYF | TGTGCCAGCGGGAAAACAGAGGTTTACGAGCAGTACTTC
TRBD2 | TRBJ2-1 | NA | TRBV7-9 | CASSQAGGPGEQFF | TGTGCCAGCAGCCAAGCGGGAGGGCCGGGTGAGCAGTTCTTC
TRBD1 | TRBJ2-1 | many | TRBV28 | CASSLKRTGPILDEQFF | TGTGCCAGCAGTTTGAAGAGGACAGGTCCCATCTTGGATGAGCAGTTCTTC
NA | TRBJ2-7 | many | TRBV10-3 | CAIKAGQGNDEQYF | TGTGCCATCAAGGCGGGTCAGGGGAATGACGAGCAGTACTTC
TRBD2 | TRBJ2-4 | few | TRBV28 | CASSFSREHSAKNIQYF | TGTGCCAGCAGTTTTTCGCGGGAGCATTCCGCCAAAAACATTCAGTACTTC
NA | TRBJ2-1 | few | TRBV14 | CASSQRRTEVYNEQFF | TGTGCCAGCAGCCAGCGTCGCACTGAGGTCTACAATGAGCAGTTCTTC
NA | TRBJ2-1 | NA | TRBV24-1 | CATSAQRASGPYNEQFF | TGTGCCACCAGTGCCCAGAGGGCAAGCGGCCCCTACAATGAGCAGTTCTTC
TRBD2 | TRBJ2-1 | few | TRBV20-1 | CSARGLAGFSSYNEQFF | TGCAGTGCTAGGGGACTAGCGGGATTCAGCTCCTACAATGAGCAGTTCTTC
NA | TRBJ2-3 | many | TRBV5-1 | CASSLGTSDTQYF | TGCGCCAGCAGCCTGGGGACCTCAGATACGCAGTATTTT
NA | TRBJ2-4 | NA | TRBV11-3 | CASREGGVAKNIQYF | TGTGCCAGCCGAGAAGGGGGGGTAGCCAAAAACATTCAGTACTTC
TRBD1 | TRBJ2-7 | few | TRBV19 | CASSEPGTGLYEQYF | TGTGCCAGTAGTGAACCCGGGACAGGGCTTTACGAGCAGTACTTC
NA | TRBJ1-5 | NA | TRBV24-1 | CATSDEVGWEPQHF | TGTGCCACCAGTGATGAAGTAGGGTGGGAGCCCCAGCATTTT
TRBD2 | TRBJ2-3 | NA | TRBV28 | CASSRGLAGGPLVDTQYF | TGTGCCAGCAGTCGGGGACTAGCGGGAGGGCCGCTGGTAGATACGCAGTATTTT
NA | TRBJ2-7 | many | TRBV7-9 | CASSLIGTPSYEQYF | TGTGCCAGCAGCCTTATCGGGACTCCGTCCTACGAGCAGTACTTC
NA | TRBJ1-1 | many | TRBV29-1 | CSVTRRAPLMNTEAFF | TGCAGCGTTACCCGCAGGGCCCCCCTTATGAACACTGAAGCTTTCTTT
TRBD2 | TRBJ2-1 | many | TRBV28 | CASSLVLAGGYNEQFF | TGTGCCAGCAGTTTGGTCCTAGCGGGAGGGTACAATGAGCAGTTCTTC
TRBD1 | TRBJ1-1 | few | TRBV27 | CASSLVARGSTEAFF | TGTGCCAGCAGTTTAGTCGCCAGGGGGTCTACTGAAGCTTTCTTT
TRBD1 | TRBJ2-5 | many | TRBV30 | CAWGQGGETQYF | TGTGCCTGGGGACAGGGGGGAGAGACCCAGTACTTC
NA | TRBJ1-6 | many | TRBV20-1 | CSARVDGRENSPLHF | TGCAGTGCTAGAGTGGATGGCAGGGAGAATTCACCCCTCCACTTT
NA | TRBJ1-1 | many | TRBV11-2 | CASSLDFSNEAFF | TGTGCCAGCAGCTTAGATTTCAGCAATGAAGCTTTCTTT
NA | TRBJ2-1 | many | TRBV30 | CAWSVSRLYNEQFF | TGTGCCTGGAGTGTTTCAAGGCTCTACAATGAGCAGTTCTTC
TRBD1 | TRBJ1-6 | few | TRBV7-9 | CASSSRQGGHSPLHF | TGTGCCAGCAGCTCCCGACAGGGAGGTCATTCACCCCTCCACTTT
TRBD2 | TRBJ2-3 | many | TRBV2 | CASTEGTSVGADTQYF | TGTGCCAGCACCGAAGGGACTAGCGTGGGAGCAGATACGCAGTATTTT
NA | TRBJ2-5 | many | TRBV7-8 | CASNNKGLRETQYF | TGTGCCAGCAACAATAAGGGGCTTAGAGAGACCCAGTACTTC
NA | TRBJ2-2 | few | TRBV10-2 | CASEQGRGTGELFF | TGCGCCAGTGAACAGGGCCGGGGCACCGGGGAGCTGTTTTTT
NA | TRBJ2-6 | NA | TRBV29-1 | CSVGDGRSGANVLTF | TGCAGCGTTGGGGACGGACGCTCTGGGGCCAACGTCCTGACTTTC
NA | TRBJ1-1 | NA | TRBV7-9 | CASSLGFSGSTGHTEAFF | TGTGCCAGCAGCTTAGGGTTTTCGGGCTCGACCGGCCACACTGAAGCTTTCTTT
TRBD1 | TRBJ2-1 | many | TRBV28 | CASSSAQGSEQFF | TGTGCCAGCAGTTCCGCACAGGGGAGTGAGCAGTTCTTC
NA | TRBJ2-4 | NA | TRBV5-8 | CASSAERGDIQYF | TGTGCCAGCAGCGCGGAAAGGGGTGACATTCAGTACTTC
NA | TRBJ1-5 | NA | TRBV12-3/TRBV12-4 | CASSLGHNSDQPQHF | TGTGCCAGCAGTTTGGGACACAATAGCGATCAGCCCCAGCATTTT
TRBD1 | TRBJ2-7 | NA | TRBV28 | CASTLTLGQHYEQYF | TGTGCCAGCACCTTAACTCTGGGACAGCACTACGAGCAGTACTTC
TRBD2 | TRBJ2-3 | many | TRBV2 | CASSVSGSNVLDTQYF | TGTGCCAGCAGTGTTAGCGGGAGTAACGTTTTGGATACGCAGTATTTT
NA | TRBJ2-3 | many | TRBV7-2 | CASSAYSTDTQYF | TGTGCCAGCAGCGCTTACAGCACAGATACGCAGTATTTT
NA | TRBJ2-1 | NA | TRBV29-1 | CSVEFGGYNEQFF | TGCAGCGTTGAATTTGGGGGATACAATGAGCAGTTCTTC
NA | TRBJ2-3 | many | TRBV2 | CASSGISTGTDTQYF | TGTGCCAGCAGTGGAATTTCAACGGGCACAGATACGCAGTATTTT
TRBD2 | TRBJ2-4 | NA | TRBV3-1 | CASSHRQSGTGIQYF | TGTGCCAGCAGCCACCGCCAAAGCGGGACCGGCATTCAGTACTTC